The rows below give T cell receptor beta chains drawn from one sample of a study of CD8+ T cells in alopecia areata. The data were produced by immunoSEQ multiplex PCR, yet TCRdb's version contains in-frame clones alone and is incomplete. The sample yields some 200,000 clones, roughly 60% seen once. The sequences come from CD4+ T cells sorted from blood, collected at week 24, from a patient treated with tofacitinib. The receptors were sampled from a human donor with alopecia areata. Each CDR3 is given with its conserved first and last residue. A D gene is named only where the DNA matches it firmly. Expanded clones are given a class, and other clones once, few, many or no size at all.

v_call: TRBV7-2
j_call: TRBJ2-7
clone_size: few
d_call: -
cdr3_nt: TGTGCCAGCAGCTTGGGGGGTCCCCGCGAGCAGTACTTC
cdr3_aa: CASSLGGPREQYF

v_call: TRBV15
j_call: TRBJ2-5
clone_size: -
d_call: -
cdr3_nt: TGTGCCACCGCGCTGGGGCTTCAAGAGACCCAGTACTTC
cdr3_aa: CATALGLQETQYF

v_call: TRBV7-7
j_call: TRBJ2-2
clone_size: once
d_call: -
cdr3_nt: TGTGCCAGCAGCCTAACAGGGACCGGGGAGCTGTTTTTT
cdr3_aa: CASSLTGTGELFF

v_call: TRBV19
j_call: TRBJ2-3
clone_size: -
d_call: -
cdr3_nt: TGTGCCAGTAGTAATACGCGGAATACGCAGTATTTT
cdr3_aa: CASSNTRNTQYF

v_call: TRBV7-2
j_call: TRBJ2-2
clone_size: -
d_call: TRBD1
cdr3_nt: TGTGCCAGCAGCTTAAGACAGGGCACCGGGGAGCTGTTTTTT
cdr3_aa: CASSLRQGTGELFF

v_call: TRBV28
j_call: TRBJ2-5
clone_size: once
d_call: TRBD1
cdr3_nt: TGTGCCAGCAGTTTGCCCGACAGGGTCCGGTACTTC
cdr3_aa: CASSLPDRVRYF

v_call: TRBV6-5
j_call: TRBJ2-3
clone_size: -
d_call: TRBD1
cdr3_nt: TGTGCCAGCAGGTACAGGGGCTGGGGCACAGATACGCAGTATTTT
cdr3_aa: CASRYRGWGTDTQYF

v_call: TRBV27
j_call: TRBJ2-7
clone_size: -
d_call: -
cdr3_nt: TGTGCCAGCAGTGGCCCCCACAGCTCCTACGAGCAGTACTTC
cdr3_aa: CASSGPHSSYEQYF

v_call: TRBV27
j_call: TRBJ1-2
clone_size: -
d_call: TRBD1
cdr3_nt: TGTGCCAGCACCTCTTGGACAGGCTATGGCTACACCTTC
cdr3_aa: CASTSWTGYGYTF

v_call: TRBV28
j_call: TRBJ2-1
clone_size: -
d_call: -
cdr3_nt: TGTGCCAGCAGGGGGAAACCCTACAATGAGCAGTTCTTC
cdr3_aa: CASRGKPYNEQFF